The 32 T cell receptor beta chains below come from one sample, sequenced in a study of blood T cell repertoires in COVID-19. Profiled with immunoSEQ multiplex PCR; TCRdb holds only in-frame clones, not every one. The data show about 140,000 clones, 85% seen once. Sequenced: peripheral blood. These receptors were taken from a man aged 45-65 years with acute or convalescent COVID-19.

The chain links TRBV7-9 to TRBJ1-4; D is ambiguous. The ends were cut back, 4 bases at V and 4 bases at J, with 7 bases in the middle. This CDR3 is 13 amino acids long. Per the germline V gene, CDR1 is SEHNR and CDR2 is FQNEAQ (reference sequence). DNA for the CDR3: TGTGCCAGCAGCTCTCAGGTTAATGAAAAACTGTTTTTT. It specifies CASSSQVNEKLFF.

There are a few counts of this clone. The chain has TRBV29-1 and TRBJ1-2; tentatively, D is TRBD1 (6 bases). With 7 bases removed from V and 0 bases from J, the gap between germline ends came to 12 bases. Germline V lookup: CDR1 SQVTM, CDR2 ANQGSEA. This CDR3 is 13 amino acids long. The CDR3 loop reads CSAVDRANYGYTF. The CDR3 DNA follows: TGCAGCGCCGTGGACAGAGCTAACTATGGCTACACCTTC.

This clone has a single count. As DNA, the CDR3 is TGTGCCAGCAGCTTGGGCCGCGGGGGGTCCTACGAGCAGTACTTC. Protein: CASSLGRGGSYEQYF. J is TRBJ2-7 and V is TRBV5-5, with 8 bases fitting TRBD2. V gave up 0 bases and J gave up 1 base; unmatched junction bases: 3. CDR3 length equals 15 residues. The germline V gene has CDR1 SGHKS and CDR2 YYEKEE (reference sequence).

The rearrangement joins TRBV4-2 to TRBJ2-1, with D perhaps TRBD1 (6 bases). V was clipped by 1 base and J by 2 bases, with 9 bases between them. The length of the CDR3 is 15 residues. CDR1 is LGHNA, CDR2 YNFKEQ, per germline. As DNA, the CDR3 is TGTGCCAGCAGCCAAGGACAGGAGACCTACAATGAGCAGTTCTTC. Protein sequence: CASSQGQETYNEQFF.

The genes are TRBV5-5 and TRBJ1-1; D is undetermined. Germline V gene sequence: CDR1 SGHKS, CDR2 YYEKEE (reference sequence). CDR3 length equals 14 residues. Trimming took off 1 base at V and 8 bases at J, with 15 bases between the two ends. CDR3 sequence reads: CASSLRQAVYEAFF. CDR3 in DNA: TGTGCCAGCAGCTTGAGGCAGGCAGTCTACGAAGCTTTCTTT.

The count of this clone is one. The chain recombines TRBV4-2 with TRBJ1-6; D ambiguous. This CDR3 contains 13 residues. Germline loops: CDR1 LGHNA, CDR2 YNFKEQ. Trimming cost V 0 bases and J 11 bases, with 8 bases left between them. CDR3 residues: CASSQDREAPLHF. CDR3 DNA sequence: TGTGCCAGCAGCCAAGATCGGGAGGCACCCCTCCACTTT.

The rearrangement links TRBV19 to TRBJ1-4; D unclear. This CDR3 spans 13 amino acids. V was shortened by 10 bases and J by 7 bases, with 16 bases between the two germline ends. From germline, CDR1 is LNHDA and CDR2 SQIVND (reference sequence). The DNA of the CDR3 is TGTGCCACTGAGGGCCAGAGTTTTGAAAAACTGTTTTTT. Translated: CATEGQSFEKLFF.

This clone was recorded at least ten times. This chain joins TRBV6-6 and TRBJ2-7; no clear D gene. This CDR3 has 11 amino acids. V lost 7 bases and J 3 bases, leaving 7 bases between the germline ends. Per germline, CDR1 MNHNY and CDR2 SVGAGI (reference sequence). The CDR3 loop is CASTNSYEQYF. The CDR3 DNA is TGTGCCAGCACCAACAGCTACGAGCAGTACTTC.

The chain couples TRBV6-5 to TRBJ1-5; D unresolved. Looked up from germline, CDR1 is MNHEY and CDR2 is SVGAGI. This CDR3 comprises 15 residues. The V end lost 4 bases, the J end lost 2 bases, and 12 bases lay between the germline ends. The CDR3 DNA follows: TGTGCCAGCAGTTCTGGTCGGGGAGGCAATCAGCCCCAGCATTTT. This encodes CASSSGRGGNQPQHF.

The chain carries TRBV6-6 and TRBJ2-7; no firm D call. The CDR3 runs 14 residues. CDR1 and CDR2 (germline): MNHNY, SVGAGI (reference sequence). Between the trimmed V and J ends, which lost 2 bases and 0 bases, there was a span of 8 bases. The CDR3 sequence: CASSYGQNSYEQYF. The CDR3 DNA reads as TGTGCCAGCAGTTACGGGCAGAACTCCTACGAGCAGTACTTC.

V gene TRBV3-1 (or the pseudogene TRBV3-2) combines with J gene TRBJ1-6, with D possibly matching TRBD1 (6 bases). Looked up from germline, CDR1 is LGHDT and CDR2 is YNNKEL (reference sequence). The CDR3 contains 18 residues. Trimming pared 4 bases from V and 0 bases from J, leaving 16 bases between. CDR3 DNA: TGTGCCAGCAGCCCCAAGACAGGCCAGAGCTCCTATAATTCACCCCTCCACTTT. Protein: CASSPKTGQSSYNSPLHF.

This chain connects TRBV11-2 to TRBJ2-7, with a weak D call TRBD1 (5 bases). Between the trimmed V and J ends, which lost 5 bases and 3 bases, there was a span of 11 bases. This CDR3 contains 13 residues. Germline lookup yields CDR1 SGHAT and CDR2 FQNNGV. In nucleotides, the CDR3 is TGTGCCAGCAGCCCGTTAGACAGCTACGAGCAGTACTTC. This codes for CASSPLDSYEQYF.

The table lists this clone with a count of one. CDR3 amino acids: CASSLMAGDTGELFF. Written as DNA, the CDR3 is TGTGCCAGCAGCTTAATGGCGGGGGACACCGGGGAGCTGTTTTTT. The genes are TRBV7-3 and TRBJ2-2, with TRBD2 matching 7 bases. This CDR3 spans 15 amino acids. Germline lookup yields CDR1 SGHTA and CDR2 FQGTGA. Germline trimming cut 1 base from V and 3 bases from J; bases unmatched to any gene: 2.

This chain joins TRBV7-8 and TRBJ1-1; 7 positions match TRBD1. There are 15 residues in the CDR3. The ends lost 7 bases at V and 4 bases at J; junction bases unmatched: 12. Per germline, CDR1 SGHVS and CDR2 FQNEAQ. CDR3 in amino acids: CASNRIRGPSTEAFF. CDR3 coding DNA: TGTGCCAGCAACAGAATTAGGGGGCCCTCCACTGAAGCTTTCTTT. Together with reference TRBV7-8 and TRBJ1-1, the CDR3 gives the full variable domain: GAGVSQSPRYKVAKRGQDVALRCDPISGHVSLFWYQQALGQGPEFLTYFQNEAQLDKSGLPSDRFFAERPEGSVSTLKIQRTQQEDSAVYLCASNRIRGPSTEAFFGQGTRLTVV.

The genes are TRBV11-2 and TRBJ2-7; D is undetermined. Trimming pared 7 bases from V and 6 bases from J, leaving 13 bases between. CDR3 size: 12 residues. The germline V gene has CDR1 SGHAT and CDR2 FQNNGV. The CDR3 DNA follows: TGTGCCAGCAACTCCAGACTGGGCGAGCAGTACTTC. This sequence encodes CASNSRLGEQYF.

In this sample, this clone turned up once. J is TRBJ2-4 and V is TRBV6-5, with D possibly being TRBD2 (6 bases). There are 16 residues in the CDR3. CDR1 is MNHEY and CDR2 is SVGAGI in the germline V gene. With 0 bases removed from V and 0 bases from J, the gap between germline ends came to 9 bases. CDR3 loop: CASSYSTGLAKNIQYF. CDR3 coding DNA: TGTGCCAGCAGTTACTCGACGGGACTAGCCAAAAACATTCAGTACTTC.

This chain uses TRBV6-5 with TRBJ2-7; D unresolved. Trimming pared 0 bases from V and 6 bases from J, leaving 9 bases between. The CDR3 consists of 13 residues. Germline CDR1 and CDR2: MNHEY and SVGAGI. The CDR3 DNA reads as TGTGCCAGCAGTTACTCGTTAGCTTTCGAGCAGTACTTC. It yields the protein CASSYSLAFEQYF.

The CDR3 region is CASSQGAVTEAFF. Here the CDR3 DNA reads TGTGCCAGCAGTCAGGGGGCTGTCACTGAAGCTTTCTTT. The gene calls are TRBV12-3 or TRBV12-4 and TRBJ1-1, with TRBD1 matching 8 bases. After removal of 5 bases from V and 4 bases from J, the junction contained 3 bases not matched to a gene. The CDR3 consists of 13 residues.

The chain combines TRBV29-1 with TRBJ2-3; tentative D call: TRBD2 (5 bases). The CDR3 totals 11 residues. V lost 6 bases to trimming and J lost 6 bases, with 10 bases between them. Germline-derived CDR1 and CDR2 are SQVTM and ANQGSEA. This CDR3 is CSVPRRDTQYF. The CDR3 coding sequence is TGCAGCGTACCTAGGAGGGATACGCAGTATTTT.

The gene calls are TRBV2 and TRBJ2-5; D possibly corresponds to TRBD1 (6 bases). This CDR3 region has 17 residues. Germline values: CDR1 SNHLY, CDR2 FYNNEI. The V and J ends lost 4 bases and 4 bases respectively, with 22 bases between them. The CDR3 DNA sequence: TGTGCCAGCAGTGTACTCTCCTCCTCCGACAGGACAGAGACCCAGTACTTC. Its translation: CASSVLSSSDRTETQYF.

This chain joins TRBV9 and TRBJ2-5; perhaps TRBD2 as D (5 bases). CDR1 is SGDLS and CDR2 is YYNGEE in the germline V gene. The germline V and J ends were trimmed by 0 bases and 5 bases, with 14 bases remaining between them. The CDR3 extends over 15 amino acids. The CDR3 bases are TGTGCCAGCAGCGTAGCTGGGCTAGCCTACGAGACCCAGTACTTC. Residues: CASSVAGLAYETQYF.

V usage is TRBV18 and J usage is TRBJ2-7; D not certain. V was cut by 5 bases and J by 4 bases, with 9 bases left in between. The CDR3 runs to 12 residues. Germline V gene lookup returns CDR1 KGHSH and CDR2 LQKENI. The CDR3 loop is CASSAEVYEQYF. CDR3 DNA: TGTGCCAGCTCAGCAGAGGTATACGAGCAGTACTTC.

This chain uses TRBV6-5 with TRBJ1-3, with D tentatively TRBD1 (6 bases). The CDR3 extends over 14 amino acids. CDR1 and CDR2 from the germline V gene are MNHEY and SVGAGI. V was trimmed by 6 bases and J by 0 bases, leaving 9 bases between them. CDR3: CASSPGDSGNTIYF. For the CDR3, the DNA is TGTGCCAGCAGCCCAGGGGACTCTGGAAACACCATATATTTT.

The chain joins TRBV11-3 to TRBJ2-3; 7 bases align to TRBD1. Germline V gene sequence: CDR1 SGHNT, CDR2 YENEEA. This CDR3 is built from 20 residues. The junction had 18 bases not matched to a gene; V was cut back by 3 bases and J by 0 bases. The CDR3 DNA reads as TGTGCCAGCAGCTTCAATCGACGAAAGACAGGGCCTAGCAGCACAGATACGCAGTATTTT. Translation gives CASSFNRRKTGPSSTDTQYF.

The rearrangement joins TRBV2 to TRBJ2-1; 14 bases are a match to TRBD2. Germline lookup yields CDR1 SNHLY and CDR2 FYNNEI. This CDR3 region has 15 residues. With 8 bases clipped from V and 7 bases from J, the junction kept 7 bases outside the gene matches. DNA for the CDR3: TGTGCCAGCTCCCGAGGGACTAGCGGGAGAAATGAGCAGTTCTTC. This translates into CASSRGTSGRNEQFF.

This clone was picked up one time. This chain links TRBV9 with TRBJ1-3; 8 nucleotides match TRBD1. Germline CDR1 SGDLS, CDR2 YYNGEE. With 2 bases clipped from V and 0 bases from J, the junction kept 4 bases outside the gene matches. This CDR3 comprises 16 residues. The CDR3 sequence: CASSVTGGFSGNTIYF. The CDR3 DNA is TGTGCCAGCAGCGTCACAGGGGGTTTCTCTGGAAACACCATATATTTT.

The V and J genes are TRBV7-8 and TRBJ1-5, with 7 nucleotides matching TRBD1. The CDR3 covers 17 residues. Germline V gene sequence: CDR1 SGHVS, CDR2 FQNEAQ. The junction had 13 bases not matched to a gene; V was cut back by 1 base and J by 7 bases. The CDR3, as DNA: TGTGCCAGCAGCTTAGTAGGGGGCCGGGGTCAGGGGCAGCCCCAGCATTTT. Amino acid sequence: CASSLVGGRGQGQPQHF.

In this sample, this clone turned up a few times. The chain joins TRBV7-2 to TRBJ1-4; 10 bases are a match to TRBD1. CDR3 length: 15 residues. CDR1 is SGHTA and CDR2 is FQGNSA in the germline V gene. With V trimmed by 5 bases and J by 7 bases, 7 bases remained unmatched. CDR3 DNA: TGTGCCAGCAGCCCAGACAGGGGGCGACCTGAAAAACTGTTTTTT. It translates to CASSPDRGRPEKLFF.

The J gene is TRBJ2-7, the V gene TRBV5-1; 9 positions match TRBD1. This CDR3 contains 16 residues. Losses at the gene ends were 3 bases for V and 0 bases for J; bases not matched to a gene: 7. CDR1 SGHRS and CDR2 YFSETQ come from the germline V gene. CDR3 region: CASSYKTGGSSYEQYF. In DNA, the CDR3 is TGCGCCAGCAGCTACAAGACAGGGGGGAGCTCCTACGAGCAGTACTTC.

The CDR3 DNA reads as TGTGCCAGCAGTGAAGCGCAGGGGGCAGACTATGGCTACACCTTC. Translation: CASSEAQGADYGYTF. The rearrangement uses TRBV2 and TRBJ1-2, with 8 bases that match TRBD1. This CDR3 spans 15 amino acids. Trimming removed 0 bases from V and 3 bases from J; junction bases left unmatched: 3. Germline CDR1 is SNHLY and CDR2 is FYNNEI. Based on the CDR3 plus reference TRBV2 and TRBJ1-2, the full variable domain is EPEVTQTPSHQVTQMGQEVILRCVPISNHLYFYWYRQILGQKVEFLVSFYNNEISEKSEIFDDQFSVERPDGSNFTLKIRSTKLEDSAMYFCASSEAQGADYGYTFGSGTRLTVV.

This sequence joins TRBV5-4 and TRBJ2-3; TRBD1 might be the D (5 bases). Germline lookup yields CDR1 SGHNT and CDR2 YYREEE (reference sequence). The CDR3 consists of 14 residues. With 4 bases removed from V and 4 bases from J, the gap between germline ends came to 13 bases. CDR3 loop: CASSPPTVADTQYF. CDR3 in DNA: TGTGCCAGCAGCCCCCCGACAGTAGCAGATACGCAGTATTTT.

The J gene is TRBJ2-7, the V gene TRBV2; D is possibly TRBD2 (6 bases). CDR3 length equals 13 residues. CDR1 is SNHLY, CDR2 FYNNEI, per germline. Between the trimmed V and J ends, which lost 7 bases and 2 bases, there was a span of 12 bases. CDR3 loop: CASILEGAYEQYF. Written as DNA, the CDR3 is TGTGCCAGCATACTGGAGGGTGCCTACGAGCAGTACTTC.